The rows below give T cell receptor beta chains drawn from one sample of a study of regulatory T cells in long-lasting Graves disease. In TCRdb, the multiplex PCR reads were re-called with MiXCR into one record per CDR3 protein. The data hold 400,000 to 550,000 distinct CDR3 sequences, with more than 13% observed a single time. The same data also went into a second study, on T cells in Graves' hyperthyroidism and ophthalmopathy.

The sequencing used peripheral blood mononuclear cells (PBMCs), collected at new diagnosis, from a patient treated with antithyroid drugs. The receptors here all came from a woman in her 30s with Graves disease. CDR3s include the opening cysteine and the closing phenylalanine or tryptophan. The D gene is left open where the match is weak. Only part of the rows carry a size: once, few, many, or a class if the clone is expanded.

TRBJ1-6,few,TRBV29-1,.,TGCAGCGTTGAAGATTCCCCAGGGGAACCCCTCCACTTT,CSVEDSPGEPLHF
TRBJ2-7,.,TRBV4-1,.,TGCGCCAGCAGCCAAGACAAAGCGCTCAGCTCCTACGAGCAGTACTTC,CASSQDKALSSYEQYF
TRBJ1-1,.,TRBV19,.,TGTGCCAGTAGTACAGCGGACAGCCTCGATGCTTTCTTT,CASSTADSLDAFF
TRBJ2-3,.,TRBV7-3,TRBD1,TGTGCCAGCAGCGCCACAGGGGGCCAAGCTGATACGCAGTATTTT,CASSATGGQADTQYF
TRBJ1-1,many,TRBV2,.,TGTGCCAGCAGTGATCGAGGGGGGTACACTGAAGCTTTCTTT,CASSDRGGYTEAFF
TRBJ2-5,.,TRBV25-1,.,TGTGCCAGCATAGGGCCCTCCCGCCAAGAGACCCAGTACTTC,CASIGPSRQETQYF
TRBJ2-7,.,TRBV4-1,TRBD1,TGCGCCAGCACCCTGGTCCCGGGGACAGGGAGCCGGGAGCAGTACTTC,CASTLVPGTGSREQYF
TRBJ2-7,many,TRBV28,.,TGTGCCAGCAGTTCGATAGGGGGGAGGGCCCTCGAGCAGTACTTC,CASSSIGGRALEQYF
TRBJ2-1,once,TRBV5-1,TRBD2,TGTGCCAGCAGCCGGGGGACTAGCGGATCCTACAATGAGCAGTTCTTC,CASSRGTSGSYNEQFF
TRBJ1-1,.,TRBV7-9,TRBD1,TGTGCCAGCAGCTCCCAAGGGACAGGCGGAACTGAAGCTTTCTTT,CASSSQGTGGTEAFF
TRBJ2-2,few,TRBV12-3/TRBV12-4,.,TGTGCCAGCAGGCCCCTTTCGGGGTTAGGGAGGGAGCTGTTTTTT,CASRPLSGLGRELFF
TRBJ2-7,few,TRBV27,.,TGTGCCAGCAGTTTGTCTTTCGGACGGAAGGCTACCTACGAGCAGTACTTC,CASSLSFGRKATYEQYF
TRBJ2-1,many,TRBV7-2,TRBD2,TGTGCCAGCAGCCCCCGGTCTGGACTAGCGGCGTACAATGAGCAGTTCTTC,CASSPRSGLAAYNEQFF